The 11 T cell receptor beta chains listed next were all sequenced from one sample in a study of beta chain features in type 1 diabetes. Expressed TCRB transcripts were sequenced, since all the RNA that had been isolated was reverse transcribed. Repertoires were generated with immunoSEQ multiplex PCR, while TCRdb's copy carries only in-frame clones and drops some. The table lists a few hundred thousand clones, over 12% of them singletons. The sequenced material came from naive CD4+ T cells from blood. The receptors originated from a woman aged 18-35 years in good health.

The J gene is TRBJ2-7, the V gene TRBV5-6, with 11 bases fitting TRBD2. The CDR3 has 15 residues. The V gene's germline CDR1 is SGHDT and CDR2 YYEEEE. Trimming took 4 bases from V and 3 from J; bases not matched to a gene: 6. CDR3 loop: CASSPGTSGFYEQYF. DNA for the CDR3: TGTGCCAGCAGCCCCGGGACTAGCGGATTCTACGAGCAGTACTTC.

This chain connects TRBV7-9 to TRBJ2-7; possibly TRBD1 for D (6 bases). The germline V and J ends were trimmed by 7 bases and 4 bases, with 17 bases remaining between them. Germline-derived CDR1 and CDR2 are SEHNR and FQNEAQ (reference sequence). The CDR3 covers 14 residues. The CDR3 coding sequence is TGTGCCAGCACCCAGCTGGCAGGGGAGTACGAGCAGTACTTC. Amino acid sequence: CASTQLAGEYEQYF.

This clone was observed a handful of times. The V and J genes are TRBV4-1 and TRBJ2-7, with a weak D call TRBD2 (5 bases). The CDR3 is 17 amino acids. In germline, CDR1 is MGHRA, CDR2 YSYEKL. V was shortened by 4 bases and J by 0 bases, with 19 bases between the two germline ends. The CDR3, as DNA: TGCGCCAGCAGCCCCACAGCGGACGCGGGCAGCTCCTACGAGCAGTACTTC. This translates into CASSPTADAGSSYEQYF.

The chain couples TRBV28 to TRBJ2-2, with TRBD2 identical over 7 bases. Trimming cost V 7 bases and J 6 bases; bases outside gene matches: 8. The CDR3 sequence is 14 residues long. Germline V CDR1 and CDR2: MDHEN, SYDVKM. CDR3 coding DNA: TGTGCCAGCACCCTAGGGGAGGGATCCGGGGAGCTGTTTTTT. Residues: CASTLGEGSGELFF.

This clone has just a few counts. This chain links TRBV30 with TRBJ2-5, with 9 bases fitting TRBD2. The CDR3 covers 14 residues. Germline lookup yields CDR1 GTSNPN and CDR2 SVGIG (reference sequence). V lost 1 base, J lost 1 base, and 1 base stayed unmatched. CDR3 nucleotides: TGTGCCTGGAGTGGACTAGCGGTCCAAGAGACCCAGTACTTC. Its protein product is CAWSGLAVQETQYF.

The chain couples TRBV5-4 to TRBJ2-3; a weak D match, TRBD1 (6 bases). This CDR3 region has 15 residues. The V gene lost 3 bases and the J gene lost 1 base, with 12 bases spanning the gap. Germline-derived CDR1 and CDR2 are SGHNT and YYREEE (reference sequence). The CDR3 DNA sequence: TGTGCCAGCAGCTGGAGTTGGGGGCGCACAGATACGCAGTATTTT. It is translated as CASSWSWGRTDTQYF.

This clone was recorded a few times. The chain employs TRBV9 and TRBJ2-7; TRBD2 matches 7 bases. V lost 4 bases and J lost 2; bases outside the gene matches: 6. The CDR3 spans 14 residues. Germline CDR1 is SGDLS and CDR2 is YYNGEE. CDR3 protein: CASSPSGTPYEQYF. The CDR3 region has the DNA TGTGCCAGCAGCCCTAGCGGAACTCCCTACGAGCAGTACTTC.

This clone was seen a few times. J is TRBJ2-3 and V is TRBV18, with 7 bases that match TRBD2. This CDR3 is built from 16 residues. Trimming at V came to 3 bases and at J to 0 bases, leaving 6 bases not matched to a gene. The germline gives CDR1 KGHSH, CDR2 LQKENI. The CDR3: CASSPSGSGSTDTQYF. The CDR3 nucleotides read TGTGCCAGCTCACCCTCCGGTAGCGGGAGCACAGATACGCAGTATTTT.

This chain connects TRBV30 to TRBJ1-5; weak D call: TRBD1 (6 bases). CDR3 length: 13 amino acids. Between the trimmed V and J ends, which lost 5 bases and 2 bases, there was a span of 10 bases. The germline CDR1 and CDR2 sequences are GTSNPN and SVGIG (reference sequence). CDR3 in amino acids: CAWEGGGNQPQHF. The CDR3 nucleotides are TGTGCCTGGGAGGGGGGGGGCAATCAGCCCCAGCATTTT.

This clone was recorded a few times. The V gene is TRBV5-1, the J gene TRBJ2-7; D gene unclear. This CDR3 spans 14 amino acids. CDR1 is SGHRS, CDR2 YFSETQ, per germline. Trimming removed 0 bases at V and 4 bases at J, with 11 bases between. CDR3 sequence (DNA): TGCGCCAGCAGCTTGGCCCCGAGCCGATACGAGCAGTACTTC. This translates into CASSLAPSRYEQYF.

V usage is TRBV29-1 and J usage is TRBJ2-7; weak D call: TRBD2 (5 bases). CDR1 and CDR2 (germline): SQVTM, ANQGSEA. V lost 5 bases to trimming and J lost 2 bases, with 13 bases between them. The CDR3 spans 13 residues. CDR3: CSVLRGTTYEQYF. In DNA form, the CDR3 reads TGCAGCGTTCTTCGGGGAACGACCTACGAGCAGTACTTC.